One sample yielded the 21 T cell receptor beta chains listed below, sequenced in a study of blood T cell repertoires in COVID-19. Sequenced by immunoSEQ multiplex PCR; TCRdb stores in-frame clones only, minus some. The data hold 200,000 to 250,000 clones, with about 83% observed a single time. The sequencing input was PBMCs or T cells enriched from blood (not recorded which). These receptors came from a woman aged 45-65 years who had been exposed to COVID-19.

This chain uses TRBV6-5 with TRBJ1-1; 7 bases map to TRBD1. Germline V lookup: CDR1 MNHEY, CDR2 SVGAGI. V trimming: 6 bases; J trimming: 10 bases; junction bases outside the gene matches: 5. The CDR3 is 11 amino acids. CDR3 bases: TGTGCCAGCAGGATACAGGGGCGAGCTTTCTTT. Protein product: CASRIQGRAFF.

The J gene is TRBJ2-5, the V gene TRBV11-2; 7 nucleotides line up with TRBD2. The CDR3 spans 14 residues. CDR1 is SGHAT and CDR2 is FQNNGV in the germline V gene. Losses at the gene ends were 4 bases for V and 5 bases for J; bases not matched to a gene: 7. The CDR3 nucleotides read TGTGCCAGCAGCTCCCGGGGTAGCGGGGAGACCCAGTACTTC. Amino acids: CASSSRGSGETQYF.

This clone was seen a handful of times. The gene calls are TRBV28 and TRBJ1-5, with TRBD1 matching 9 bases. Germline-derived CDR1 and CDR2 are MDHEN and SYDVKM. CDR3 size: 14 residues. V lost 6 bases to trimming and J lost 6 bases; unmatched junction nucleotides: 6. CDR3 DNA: TGTGCCAGCAGCCCGATACAGGGGGCTCAGCCCCAGCATTTT. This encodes CASSPIQGAQPQHF.

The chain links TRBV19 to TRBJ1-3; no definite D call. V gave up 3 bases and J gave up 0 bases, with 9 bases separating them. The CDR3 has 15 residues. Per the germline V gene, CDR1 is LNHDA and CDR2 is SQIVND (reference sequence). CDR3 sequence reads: CASSIAVDSGNTIYF. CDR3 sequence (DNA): TGTGCCAGTAGTATTGCAGTTGACTCTGGAAACACCATATATTTT.

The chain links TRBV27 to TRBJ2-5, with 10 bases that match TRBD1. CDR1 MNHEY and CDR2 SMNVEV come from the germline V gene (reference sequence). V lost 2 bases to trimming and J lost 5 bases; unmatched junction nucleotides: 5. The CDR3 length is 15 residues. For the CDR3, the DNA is TGTGCCAGCAGTTTAGGGCAGGGACAGGGGGAGACCCAGTACTTC. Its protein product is CASSLGQGQGETQYF.

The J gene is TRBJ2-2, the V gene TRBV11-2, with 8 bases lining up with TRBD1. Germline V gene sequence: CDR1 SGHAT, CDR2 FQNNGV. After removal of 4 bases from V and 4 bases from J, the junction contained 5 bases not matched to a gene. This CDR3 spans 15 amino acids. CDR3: CASSSYRGTTGELFF. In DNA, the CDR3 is TGTGCCAGCAGCTCATACAGGGGGACCACCGGGGAGCTGTTTTTT.

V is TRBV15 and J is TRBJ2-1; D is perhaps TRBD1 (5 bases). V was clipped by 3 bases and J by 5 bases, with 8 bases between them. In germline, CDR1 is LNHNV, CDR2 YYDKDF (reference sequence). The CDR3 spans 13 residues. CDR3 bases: TGTGCCACCAGCAGGGACATTAACAATGAGCAGTTCTTC. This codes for CATSRDINNEQFF.

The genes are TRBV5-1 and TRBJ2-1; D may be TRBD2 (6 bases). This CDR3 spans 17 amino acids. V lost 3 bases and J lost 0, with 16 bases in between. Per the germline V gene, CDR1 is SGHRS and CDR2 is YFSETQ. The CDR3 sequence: CASSSGRGASSYNEQFF. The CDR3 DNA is TGCGCCAGCAGCTCCGGGCGCGGGGCGAGCTCCTACAATGAGCAGTTCTTC.

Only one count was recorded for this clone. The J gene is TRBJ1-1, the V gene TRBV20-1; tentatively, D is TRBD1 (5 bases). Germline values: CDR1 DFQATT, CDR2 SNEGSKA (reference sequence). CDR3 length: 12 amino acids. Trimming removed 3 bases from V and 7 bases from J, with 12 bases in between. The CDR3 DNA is TGCAGTGCTAGTCGGCCTCAGGGTGAAGCTTTCTTT. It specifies CSASRPQGEAFF.

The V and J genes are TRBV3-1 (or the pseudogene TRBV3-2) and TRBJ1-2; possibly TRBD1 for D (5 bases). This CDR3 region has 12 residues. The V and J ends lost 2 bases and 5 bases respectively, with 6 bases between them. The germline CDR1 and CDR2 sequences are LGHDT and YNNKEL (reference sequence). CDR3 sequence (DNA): TGTGCCAGCAGCCAAAGGGGATATGGCTACACCTTC. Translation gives CASSQRGYGYTF.

CDR3 in DNA: TGTGCCAGCAGTTACGGACAGGTCTCGTATAATTCACCCCTCCACTTT. Residues: CASSYGQVSYNSPLHF. This rearrangement joins TRBV6-6 to TRBJ1-6; 7 bases map to TRBD1. This CDR3 comprises 16 residues. The germline V gene has CDR1 MNHNY and CDR2 SVGAGI (reference sequence). The V gene end was trimmed by 2 bases and the J gene end by 4 bases; junction bases not matched to a gene: 5.

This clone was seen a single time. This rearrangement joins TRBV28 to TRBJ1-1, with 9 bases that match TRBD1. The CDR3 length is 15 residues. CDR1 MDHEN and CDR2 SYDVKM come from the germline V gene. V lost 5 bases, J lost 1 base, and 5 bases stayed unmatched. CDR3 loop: CASSPQGARNTEAFF. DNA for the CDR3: TGTGCCAGCAGTCCACAGGGGGCGAGGAACACTGAAGCTTTCTTT.

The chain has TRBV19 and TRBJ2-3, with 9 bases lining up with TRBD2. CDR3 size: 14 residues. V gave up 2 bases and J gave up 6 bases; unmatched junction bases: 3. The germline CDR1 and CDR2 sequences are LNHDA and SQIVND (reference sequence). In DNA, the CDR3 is TGTGCCAGTAGTATAATAGCGGGGGTCGATACGCAGTATTTT. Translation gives CASSIIAGVDTQYF.

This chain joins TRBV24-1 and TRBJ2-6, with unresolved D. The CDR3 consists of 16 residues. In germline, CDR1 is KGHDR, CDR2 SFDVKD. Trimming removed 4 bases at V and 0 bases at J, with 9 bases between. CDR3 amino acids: CATSDSVSSGANVLTF. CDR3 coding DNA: TGTGCCACCAGTGACTCGGTCTCCTCTGGGGCCAACGTCCTGACTTTC.

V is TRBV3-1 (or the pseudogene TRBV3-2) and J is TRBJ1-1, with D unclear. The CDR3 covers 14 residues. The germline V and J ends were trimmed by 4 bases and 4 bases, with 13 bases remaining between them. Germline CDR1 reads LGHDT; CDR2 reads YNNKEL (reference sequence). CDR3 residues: CASSPSEVSTEAFF. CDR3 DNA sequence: TGTGCCAGCAGCCCAAGCGAGGTGAGCACTGAAGCTTTCTTT.

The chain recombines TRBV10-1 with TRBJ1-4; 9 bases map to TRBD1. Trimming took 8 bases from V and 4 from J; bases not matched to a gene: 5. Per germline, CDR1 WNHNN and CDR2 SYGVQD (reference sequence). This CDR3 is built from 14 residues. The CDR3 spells CASRQGVGNEKLFF. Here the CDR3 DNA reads TGCGCCAGCCGACAGGGGGTGGGTAATGAAAAACTGTTTTTT.

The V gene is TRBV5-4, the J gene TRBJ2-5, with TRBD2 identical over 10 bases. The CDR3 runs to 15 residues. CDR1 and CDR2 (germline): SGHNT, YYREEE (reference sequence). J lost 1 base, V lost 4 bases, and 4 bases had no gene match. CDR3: CASSPSGGVQETQYF. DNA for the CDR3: TGTGCCAGCAGCCCAAGCGGGGGGGTCCAAGAGACCCAGTACTTC.

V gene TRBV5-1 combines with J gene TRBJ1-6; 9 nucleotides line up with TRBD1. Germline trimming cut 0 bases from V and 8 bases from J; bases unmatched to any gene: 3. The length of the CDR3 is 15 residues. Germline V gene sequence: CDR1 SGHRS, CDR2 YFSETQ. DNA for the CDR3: TGCGCCAGCAGCTTGGAGACAGGGGGATATTCACCCCTCCACTTT. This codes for CASSLETGGYSPLHF.

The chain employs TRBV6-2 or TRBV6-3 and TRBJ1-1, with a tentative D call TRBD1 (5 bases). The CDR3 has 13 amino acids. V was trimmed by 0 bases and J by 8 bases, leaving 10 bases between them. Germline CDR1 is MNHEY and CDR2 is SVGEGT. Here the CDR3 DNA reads TGTGCCAGCAGTTACTCGAGACAGCAAGAAGCTTTCTTT. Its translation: CASSYSRQQEAFF.

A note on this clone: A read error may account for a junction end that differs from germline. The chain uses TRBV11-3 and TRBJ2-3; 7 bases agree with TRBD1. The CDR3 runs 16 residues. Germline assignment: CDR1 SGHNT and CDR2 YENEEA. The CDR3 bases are TGTGCCAGCAGCCTAGAGACAGGGCGAGGACGAAATACGCAGTATTTT. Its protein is CASSLETGRGRNTQYF.

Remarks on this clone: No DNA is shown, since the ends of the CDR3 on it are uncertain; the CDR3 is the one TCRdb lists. The CDR3 loop is CASSSGYPCSYNEQFF. This chain uses TRBV21-1 with TRBJ2-1; the D call in the table, TRBD2, was not verified against the DNA. TRBV21-1 corresponds to a pseudogene. The CDR3 has 16 amino acids, counting both end residues.